This record looks at one TCR beta chain sequence and its context. This same CDR3 is encoded by further DNA sequences in the sample. Original data processing: The authors estimated nucleated cell counts from reference gene primer amplification. The method was immunoSEQ multiplex PCR; TCRdb's version includes in-frame clones alone and lacks a portion of them. V and J calls plus clone size are reproduced from that table; the DNA served to infer D and trimming. The table has over 200,000 clones, more than 75% seen once. This sample is part of a study of blood T cell repertoires in COVID-19. Overall study context: The study drew acute and convalescent COVID-19 samples from the United States, Italy and Spain. PBMCs, B-cell-depleted T cells, or T cells provided the cDNA or gDNA that made up the material.

The receptor comes from a man in his forties or fifties who had recovered from COVID-19. Sequencing input: peripheral blood.

The CDR3 reads CASSVVPDSRGDEQFF. The CDR3 DNA is TGTGCCAGCAGCGTAGTACCGGACAGCCGAGGGGATGAGCAGTTCTTC. The chain has TRBV9 and TRBJ2-1; perhaps TRBD1 as D (6 bases). The length of the CDR3 is 16 residues. V lost 0 bases and J lost 8, with 18 bases in between. The germline gives CDR1 SGDLS, CDR2 YYNGEE.